Listed below are T cell receptor beta chains from one sample, sequenced in a study of blood T cell repertoires in COVID-19. Clones were read by immunoSEQ multiplex PCR, and TCRdb kept only the in-frame ones, dropping some. Of roughly 120,000 clones detected, more than 65% appear once; the ten largest clones hold approximately 1.5%. The material sequenced was peripheral blood. Receptors originate from a man in his fifties with acute or convalescent COVID-19. Each CDR3 is given with its conserved first and last residue. The D gene is left open where the match is weak. Size tells how often a clone was seen (once, few, many) or the class of an expanded clone, and some rows leave it out.

d_gene: -; v_gene: TRBV5-5; abundance: -; len: 14; j_gene: TRBJ1-3; CDR3nt: TGTGCCAGCAGCTTGGGATCTCAGGGAAACACCATATATTTT; CDR3aa: CASSLGSQGNTIYF
d_gene: TRBD2; v_gene: TRBV9; abundance: once; len: 15; j_gene: TRBJ2-1; CDR3nt: TGTGCCAGCAGCTCAGGGCGGGGGGAGGACAATGAGCAGTTCTTC; CDR3aa: CASSSGRGEDNEQFF
d_gene: -; v_gene: TRBV7-3; abundance: -; len: 15; j_gene: TRBJ2-3; CDR3nt: TGTGCCAGCAGCTTAACGTATCAGGCGCACAATACGCAGTATTTT; CDR3aa: CASSLTYQAHNTQYF
d_gene: -; v_gene: TRBV28; abundance: few; len: 14; j_gene: TRBJ1-1; CDR3nt: TGTGCCAGCAGTTCCCCCTCCACAGGGACTGAAGCTTTCTTT; CDR3aa: CASSSPSTGTEAFF
d_gene: -; v_gene: TRBV5-1; abundance: -; len: 14; j_gene: TRBJ2-5; CDR3nt: TGCGCCAGCAGCTTGTCCCCCCCGAGGGAGACCCAGTACTTC; CDR3aa: CASSLSPPRETQYF
d_gene: TRBD1; v_gene: TRBV2; abundance: -; len: 16; j_gene: TRBJ1-2; CDR3nt: TGTGCCAGCATTGTATTTCCGGGACAGGGTCTCTATGGCTACACCTTC; CDR3aa: CASIVFPGQGLYGYTF
d_gene: -; v_gene: TRBV29-1; abundance: -; len: 13; j_gene: TRBJ2-3; CDR3nt: TGCAGCGTTTCCGGGGTGGACACAGATACGCAGTATTTT; CDR3aa: CSVSGVDTDTQYF
d_gene: TRBD1; v_gene: TRBV12-3/TRBV12-4; abundance: -; len: 13; j_gene: TRBJ2-4; CDR3nt: TGTGCCACCAGGGGGCAGGCCGTGGACATTCAGTACTTC; CDR3aa: CATRGQAVDIQYF
d_gene: TRBD1; v_gene: TRBV5-1; abundance: -; len: 13; j_gene: TRBJ1-2; CDR3nt: TGCGCCAGCGGACAGGGGGTGGACTATGGCTACACCTTC; CDR3aa: CASGQGVDYGYTF
d_gene: TRBD1; v_gene: TRBV29-1; abundance: -; len: 16; j_gene: TRBJ1-2; CDR3nt: TGCAGCGTTGACCCCCCGGGACAGGGCCGTAACTATGGCTACACCTTC; CDR3aa: CSVDPPGQGRNYGYTF
d_gene: -; v_gene: TRBV12-3/TRBV12-4; abundance: -; len: 13; j_gene: TRBJ1-2; CDR3nt: TGTGCCAGCAGCCGACCCGGGGGGTATGGCTACACCTTC; CDR3aa: CASSRPGGYGYTF
d_gene: -; v_gene: TRBV25-1; abundance: -; len: 13; j_gene: TRBJ1-2; CDR3nt: TGTGCCAGCAGTGATTCAGGGAGGACCGGCTACACCTTC; CDR3aa: CASSDSGRTGYTF